The rows below give T cell receptor beta chains drawn from one sample of a study of T cells expressing NK-cell markers. TCRdb re-called the 5' RACE reads and gives one entry per CDR3 protein, without DNA. The sample table includes 500,000 to 700,000 distinct CDR3 sequences. Sequencing was performed on blood T cells: a sorted CD56 or NKG2C T cell subset, CD4+ or CD8+ T cells, or bulk PBMC T cells (not recorded which). The receptors derive from a man aged 18 to 29 in good health. The CDR3 runs from the conserved cysteine through the conserved F or W. The order of the fields is J gene, V gene, CDR3 protein.

TRBJ2-5	TRBV11-2	CASSLWDRGLRETQYF
TRBJ1-5	TRBV3-1	CASSQAFGTGGRVGGNQPQHF
TRBJ2-1	TRBV4-3	CASSQAGLASGIYSYNEQFF
TRBJ1-5	TRBV5-1	CASRDGTRSNQPQHF
TRBJ2-2	TRBV11-2	CASSSRGGRAGELFF
TRBJ1-3	TRBV29-1	CSSSTGNTIYF
TRBJ2-4	TRBV2	CASVEVGLAKNIQYF
TRBJ2-7	TRBV5-1	CASSSPSGGGMSSYEQYF
TRBJ1-2	TRBV5-6	CASSLPPNPHYGYTF
TRBJ2-3	TRBV5-8	CASSLGVAGTDTQYF
TRBJ2-7	TRBV25-1	CASSPLSTRTYEQYF
TRBJ1-3	TRBV7-2	CASSSSSGISGNTIYF
TRBJ2-1	TRBV11-2	CASSLAGGNRYNEQFF
TRBJ2-7	TRBV10-3	CAAQGLADWEQYF
TRBJ1-2	TRBV5-4	CASSLVTGGVYGYTF
TRBJ2-5	TRBV10-3	CAISDPGAPQETQYF
TRBJ2-2	TRBV19	CASRLAGGITGELFF
TRBJ1-1	TRBV27	CASSSFPGQGNTEAFF
TRBJ2-2	TRBV20-1	CSASLGTPKTGELFF
TRBJ2-5	TRBV7-6	CASSLGIQGIQETQYF
TRBJ2-3	TRBV4-2	CASSQVSAGPENTQYF
TRBJ2-5	TRBV18	CASSPGKNPEETQYF
TRBJ2-3	TRBV20-1	CSARDPRVGTDTQYF
TRBJ2-2	TRBV5-1	CASSLRPLNREPGELFF
TRBJ2-1	TRBV3-1	CASSQLRKGRGMHNEQFF
TRBJ2-2	TRBV20-1	CSASGSLSTGELFF
TRBJ2-2	TRBV9	CASSVQGRAGKSNTGELFF
TRBJ2-7	TRBV10-3	CAIEGQGDEQYF
TRBJ1-4	TRBV10-1	CASSESQQRSEKLFF
TRBJ2-7	TRBV13	CASSLQGQGVYEQYF
TRBJ2-2	TRBV12-3/TRBV12-4	CASSLALSGNTGELFF
TRBJ1-1	TRBV20-1	CSARVRGLNTEAFF
TRBJ1-3	TRBV9	CASSVTSHGGPGNTIYF
TRBJ2-1	TRBV12-5	CASGTTSGSYEQFF
TRBJ1-1	TRBV4-1	CASSPTGGLNTEAFF
TRBJ2-1	TRBV7-9	CASILAGGNEQFF
TRBJ2-2	TRBV6-1	CASSQRRAGLDGELFF
TRBJ1-3	TRBV20-1	CSAQGKTLPGNTIYF
TRBJ2-3	TRBV7-2	CASSDNSGSGDTQYF
TRBJ2-5	TRBV14	CASNLGAGPQYF
TRBJ2-1	TRBV20-1	CSARTPENEQFF
TRBJ2-7	TRBV30	CAWSSSGSPTISYEQYF
TRBJ2-7	TRBV20-1	CSAPASGYYEQYF
TRBJ2-1	TRBV15	CATSRDSGPRRQFF
TRBJ2-2	TRBV12-3/TRBV12-4	CASSLLAGSLANTGELFF
TRBJ2-7	TRBV7-3	CASSLTGGLNSNLYEQYF
TRBJ1-5	TRBV12-3/TRBV12-4	CASSSDRFSNQPQHF
TRBJ2-2	TRBV11-3	CASSGEPSTGELFF
TRBJ2-7	TRBV5-5	CASSLGQGVILAYEQYF